The clone carrying this TCR beta chain has at least ten counts. What it binds is not known. TCRdb re-called the reads through MiXCR, storing one row per CDR3 protein. The sample contains approximately 750,000 distinct CDR3 sequences, 35% to 45% of which appear only once. The data derive from a study of T cell repertoires in cytomegalovirus infection. About the research overall: Indications of both CMV infection and matching HLA type were provided by public TCR beta signatures. Study results and limitations: Individuals carrying CMV plus the relevant HLA were identified by cumulative frequency of public TCR beta families.

The source is a human donor in good health (CMV status not recorded). Some clones in this sample may be carry-over from other donors' samples. Sequenced input: PBMCs.

The CDR3 nucleotides are TGCGCCAGCAGCCAAGGTGTCGGGGCCAACGTCCTGACTTTC. Its translation: CASSQGVGANVLTF. This rearrangement joins TRBV4-1 to TRBJ2-6; no clear D. The length of the CDR3 is 14 residues. CDR1 MGHRA and CDR2 YSYEKL come from the germline V gene. Between the trimmed V and J ends, which lost 1 base and 4 bases, there was a span of 5 bases.